This T cell receptor (beta chain) was sequenced in a study of cytomegalovirus exposure and HLA in healthy donors. Overall study results and limits: For most TCR beta V segments, an earlier analysis put the productive rate at about 87% or about 30% of the time. Serostatus for CMV was the only available immune exposure information.

Germline V gene sequence: CDR1 MDHEN, CDR2 SYDVKM. Trimming removed 6 bases from V and 13 bases from J; junction bases left unmatched: 9. The CDR3 extends over 13 amino acids. With regard to this clone: Its antigen is currently unknown.

Use of 60 Vbeta and 13 Jbeta primers characterized the PCR. The method was immunoSEQ multiplex PCR; TCRdb's version includes in-frame clones alone and lacks a portion of them. This sample has 90,000 to 120,000 clones, with approximately 76% found just once. This TCR was recovered from a woman aged 18 to 35 in good health and CMV-seropositive. What was sequenced was PBMCs. The chain uses TRBV28 and TRBJ1-2, with TRBD1 identical over 12 bases. The CDR3 DNA reads TGTGCCAGCAGCAGCGGGACAGGGGGCTCGGCCACCTTC. It specifies CASSSGTGGSATF.